This T cell receptor beta chain was documented in a study of response to subunit inactivated influenza vaccine. Study outcomes and limitations: Only a handful of new T cells, the authors suggested, are recruited with each seasonal influenza vaccination.

J lost 8 bases, V lost 6 bases, and 7 bases had no gene match. The CDR3 runs to 13 residues. This clonotype was seen many times. Its antigen remains unknown. TCRdb reprocessed the RT-PCR reads with MiXCR, giving one entry per CDR3 protein. The profile shows about 780,000 distinct CDR3 sequences, about 18% of them singletons. The TCR comes from a man in his fifties or sixties who received an inactivated influenza vaccine. Specimen: PBMCs from blood, collected 5 to 6 days after vaccination. This chain joins TRBV12-3 or TRBV12-4 and TRBJ2-5, with 9 positions matching TRBD1. DNA of the CDR3: TGTGCCAGCAGCTCCGGGACAGGGATCACCCAGTACTTC. Residues: CASSSGTGITQYF.